The T cell receptor beta chain under discussion was sequenced for a study of monozygotic twins with inflammatory bowel disease. There are 12 residues in the CDR3. CDR1 and CDR2 from the germline V gene are SQVTM and ANQGSEA. TCRdb re-called the 5' RACE reads; one entry per CDR3 protein, DNA not given. The specimen's table records approximately 400,000 distinct CDR3 sequences. The TCR was taken from a human donor with ulcerative colitis or Crohn's disease, or a healthy co-twin of an affected twin (not recorded which). The sample taken for sequencing was blood. The J gene is TRBJ2-5, the V gene TRBV29-1; TCRdb calls TRBD1, which cannot be checked without DNA. The CDR3 spells CSVPDSQETQYF.